This T cell receptor (beta chain) stems from a study of T cells after yellow fever vaccination (dated by TCRdb to 2018 to 2020). Regarding the research as a whole: The SMART-Seq v4 Ultra Low Input RNA kit was used to prepare libraries from fractions with low cell numbers. To follow T-cell clones before and after primary and booster YFV17D yellow fever vaccination, bulk TCR alpha and beta repertoires were sequenced over time. Two healthy male donors, one aged 18 to 30 and one aged 30 to 40 years, were included in the cohort. Blood was collected at multiple timepoints before and after primary and secondary immunization, and bulk PBMC replicates and cell subsets were isolated.

Synthesis of TCR cDNA relied on 5'RACE template switching, a step that introduced a universal primer site along with unique molecular identifiers. cDNA synthesis was primed from both the TCR alpha and TCR beta constant segments. Library amplification used two PCR steps, and the second PCR step added sample barcodes and sequencing adapters. Libraries were sequenced on Illumina HiSeq 2500 (2x100 bp) or NovaSeq (2x150 bp). As for the original processing: MIGEC handled demultiplexing of reads and collapsing into UMI consensus sequences, while MiXCR performed V(D)J alignment. Vaccine-responding clonotypes were defined with edgeR using replicate PBMC samples, requiring FDR below 0.01 and a log2 fold change above 5 up to day 15. Each bulk clonotype received a CD4 or CD8 identity based on whether the sequenced CD4 or CD8 repertoire contained that clonotype at higher abundance. TCRdb handled the public reads itself, with Q25 trimming in fastp and clone calling in MiXCR, and kept productive beta chains. Rows merge per CDR3 protein into single entries with the most common DNA and genes. The authors' filters were not applied to this entry. Recorded for this sample are over 120,000 distinct CDR3 sequences; approximately 6.6% of them occurred a single time. The top ten hold under 0.7% of the sample.

This clonotype was counted many times. The antigen it binds to is not known. No clone much larger than this one lies a single base away; base qualities are absent. Via the germline V gene, CDR1 is SGHRS and CDR2 YFSETQ. The CDR3 runs 13 amino acids, cysteine and phenylalanine included. Only CDR3 DNA remains: 39 bases, in frame from the first base. V and J lose 6 bases and 2 bases, and a span of 11 bases separates them. The treatment or condition label for this specimen denotes: live attenuated yellow fever vaccine strain. PBMCs were isolated from peripheral blood using a standard Ficoll-Paque protocol. Dynabeads CD4 and CD8 positive selection kits were used to isolate CD4 and CD8 T-cell fractions. RNA was extracted with TriZol from bulk PBMCs, CD4 and CD8 fractions, and dextramer-positive and dextramer-negative fractions. Broader findings and caveats from the paper: Compared with the primary T-cell response, the secondary T-cell response was weaker but faster, peaking on day 5 rather than day 15. A small fraction of clonotypes showed up in both the CD4 and CD8 compartments, probably as a result of convergent recombination. Because the study included only a couple of donors, the extent to which the findings can be generalized is limited. Computational filtering was required because FACS-sorted repertoires could contain abundant contaminating clonotypes from the bulk population. After the booster, most of the clones that had expanded following primary vaccination were detected again (almost 98% of CD4 and roughly 88% of CD8), which suggests that memory was broadly maintained.

The V and J segments used are TRBV5-1 and TRBJ2-5, with the D gene too uncertain to name. Sequencing was performed on CD4+ T cells sorted from PBMCs, taken 10 days after the yellow fever booster vaccination. The receptor's source is a man aged 25 to 45 who received the YFV17D yellow fever vaccine. The CDR3 amino acid sequence is: CASTGSEQETQYF. The bases read TGCGCCAGCACCGGGTCCGAACAAGAGACCCAGTACTTC.